The 24 T cell receptor beta chains given below trace back to one sample, sequenced in a study of T cell responses to AZD1222 COVID-19 vaccine. The repertoire was sequenced with immunoSEQ multiplex PCR; TCRdb's copy has only in-frame clones and lacks some. The sample lists about 130,000 clones, more than 85% seen once, with about 1% in the top ten. The starting material was peripheral blood, obtained on day 0 of AZD1222 vaccination. The receptors come from an adult in good health.

The chain couples TRBV6-5 to TRBJ1-1; tentatively, D is TRBD1 (5 bases). The CDR3 is 15 amino acids. CDR1 and CDR2 (germline): MNHEY, SVGAGI. The V gene lost 4 bases and the J gene lost 1 base, with 13 bases spanning the gap. CDR3 sequence: CASSWIGTENTEAFF. CDR3 DNA sequence: TGTGCCAGCAGTTGGATAGGGACCGAGAACACTGAAGCTTTCTTT.

The chain employs TRBV29-1 and TRBJ1-4, with D possibly TRBD1 on 5 matching bases. V was trimmed by 0 bases and J by 4 bases, leaving 12 bases between them. Germline values: CDR1 SQVTM, CDR2 ANQGSEA. The CDR3 loop spans 15 amino acids. CDR3 coding DNA: TGCAGCGTTGAAGATCCGGGGGAGGGTAATGAAAAACTGTTTTTT. Its protein is CSVEDPGEGNEKLFF.

This sequence joins TRBV7-9 and TRBJ2-1; TRBD2 agrees at 7 bases. Germline CDR1 reads SEHNR; CDR2 reads FQNEAQ (reference sequence). The ends lost 1 base at V and 2 bases at J; junction bases unmatched: 2. The CDR3 contains 15 residues. The CDR3: CASSLGRGTYNEQFF. CDR3 coding DNA: TGTGCCAGCAGCTTAGGGCGGGGGACCTACAATGAGCAGTTCTTC. The variable domain in full, completed from reference TRBV7-9 and TRBJ2-1, reads DTGVSQNPRHKITKRGQNVTFRCDPISEHNRLYWYRQTLGQGPEFLTYFQNEAQLEKSRLLSDRFSAERPKGSFSTLEIQRTEQGDSAMYLCASSLGRGTYNEQFFGPGTRLTVL.

The rearrangement uses TRBV2 and TRBJ1-1; a weak D match, TRBD1 (6 bases). CDR1 is SNHLY, CDR2 FYNNEI, per germline. The ends were cut back, 6 bases at V and 10 bases at J, with 12 bases in the middle. The CDR3 is 11 residues long. The CDR3 sequence is CASRLQGGAFF. Here the CDR3 DNA reads TGTGCCAGCAGATTACAGGGCGGAGCTTTCTTT. The whole variable domain, remainder taken from reference TRBV2 and TRBJ1-1, is EPEVTQTPSHQVTQMGQEVILRCVPISNHLYFYWYRQILGQKVEFLVSFYNNEISEKSEIFDDQFSVERPDGSNFTLKIRSTKLEDSAMYFCASRLQGGAFFGQGTRLTVV.

The chain links TRBV7-9 to TRBJ2-3; either TRBD1 or TRBD2 may supply D (7 bases each). The CDR3 contains 15 residues. Trimming took 5 bases from V and 2 from J, leaving 14 bases between them. Germline CDR1 SEHNR, CDR2 FQNEAQ (reference sequence). CDR3 nucleotides: TGTGCCAGCAGCCCCCAGGGGGGGCACACAGATACGCAGTATTTT. It specifies CASSPQGGHTDTQYF. Complete variable domain (other parts from reference TRBV7-9 and TRBJ2-3): DTGVSQNPRHKITKRGQNVTFRCDPISEHNRLYWYRQTLGQGPEFLTYFQNEAQLEKSRLLSDRFSAERPKGSFSTLEIQRTEQGDSAMYLCASSPQGGHTDTQYFGPGTRLTVL.

This chain uses TRBV6-5 with TRBJ2-2; 7 nucleotides align to TRBD1. The germline V gene encodes CDR1 MNHEY and CDR2 SVGAGI. After removal of 6 bases from V and 5 bases from J, the junction contained 9 bases not matched to a gene. The CDR3 spans 15 residues. The CDR3 sequence: CASRPTGARTGELFF. As DNA, the CDR3 is TGTGCCAGCAGGCCAACAGGGGCGCGGACCGGGGAGCTGTTTTTT.

In DNA, the CDR3 is TGTGCCATCAGTGACGGATTAGCGGGGGGCATTGGGAATGAGCAGTTCTTC. Translated, it gives CAISDGLAGGIGNEQFF. The chain links TRBV10-3 to TRBJ2-1; TRBD2 matches 10 bases. With V trimmed by 3 bases and J by 7 bases, 12 bases remained unmatched. Germline CDR1 reads ENHRY; CDR2 reads SYGVKD. The CDR3 runs to 17 residues.

The genes are TRBV30 and TRBJ1-1; D possibly corresponds to TRBD1 (5 bases). Germline V CDR1 and CDR2: GTSNPN, SVGIG (reference sequence). Between the trimmed V and J ends, which lost 2 bases and 4 bases, there was a span of 11 bases. The length of the CDR3 is 13 residues. The CDR3 DNA follows: TGTGCCTGGAGTCGTAGCCAGGGCACTGAAGCTTTCTTT. This encodes CAWSRSQGTEAFF.

The chain joins TRBV6-2 or TRBV6-3 to TRBJ2-7; D gene unclear. Looked up from germline, CDR1 is MNHEY and CDR2 is SVGEGT. The CDR3 is made up of 15 amino acids. Between the trimmed V and J ends, which lost 2 bases and 0 bases, there was a span of 11 bases. The CDR3 loop reads CASSYRLFPSYEQYF. CDR3 in DNA: TGTGCCAGCAGTTACAGACTTTTCCCCTCCTACGAGCAGTACTTC.

CDR3 coding DNA: TGTGCCAGCAAGAGCAGCACCTACGAGCAGTACTTC. This encodes CASKSSTYEQYF. This rearrangement joins TRBV28 to TRBJ2-7, with unresolved D. There are 12 residues in the CDR3. The V gene's germline CDR1 is MDHEN and CDR2 SYDVKM. The V end was cut by 7 bases, the J end by 2 bases, with 9 bases between.

The chain employs TRBV5-4 and TRBJ2-5; 8 nucleotides align to TRBD1. V was clipped by 7 bases and J by 2 bases; unmatched bases: 10. This CDR3 contains 15 residues. The germline V gene has CDR1 SGHNT and CDR2 YYREEE (reference sequence). The CDR3 here is CASSVRGLRQETQYF. The DNA for the CDR3 is TGTGCCAGCTCCGTCAGGGGGCTTCGGCAAGAGACCCAGTACTTC.

J is TRBJ2-5 and V is TRBV6-1; 7 nucleotides align to TRBD2. The CDR3 sequence is 16 residues long. Per the germline V gene, CDR1 is MNHNS and CDR2 is SASEGT. J gave up 1 base and V 2 bases, and 7 bases lay outside the gene matches. The CDR3, as DNA: TGTGCCAGCAGTGAAAAGCGGGCTAGCGGCCAAGAGACCCAGTACTTC. Its translation is CASSEKRASGQETQYF.

This chain joins TRBV20-1 and TRBJ1-1; 10 bases line up with TRBD1. The CDR3 spans 11 residues. Per germline, CDR1 DFQATT and CDR2 SNEGSKA (reference sequence). Trimming cost V 5 bases and J 12 bases; bases outside gene matches: 6. CDR3 DNA sequence: TGCAGTGCTCGGACAGGGGGGGTTCCTTTCTTT. Protein product: CSARTGGVPFF.

On this clone: The junction shows a germline mismatch at one end, possibly a read error. This rearrangement joins TRBV3-1 (or the pseudogene TRBV3-2) to TRBJ1-2; a weak D match, TRBD1 (5 bases). Germline assignment: CDR1 LGHDT and CDR2 YNNKEL (reference sequence). The CDR3 consists of 14 residues. The CDR3 here is CASSQGAGMGGYTF. The CDR3 nucleotides are TGTGCCAGCAGTCAAGGGGCAGGGATGGGTGGCTACACCTTC.

The V call is TRBV7-8, the J call TRBJ2-2; D possibly corresponds to TRBD2 (5 bases). The CDR3 sequence is 15 residues long. Germline values: CDR1 SGHVS, CDR2 FQNEAQ. V was shortened by 2 bases and J by 6 bases, with 13 bases between the two germline ends. Here the CDR3 DNA reads TGTGCCAGCAGCTTAAGGAGAGGGAAGGCCGGGGAGCTGTTTTTT. Translated, it gives CASSLRRGKAGELFF.

V usage is TRBV9 and J usage is TRBJ1-5; D is ambiguous. CDR3 size: 13 residues. CDR1 is SGDLS, CDR2 YYNGEE, per germline. V was pared by 4 bases and J by 4 bases, with 9 bases between. Written as DNA, the CDR3 is TGTGCCAGCAGCCCAGGCGGGAATCAGCCCCAGCATTTT. Amino acid sequence: CASSPGGNQPQHF. The full variable domain, completed using reference TRBV9 and TRBJ1-5, is DSGVTQTPKHLITATGQRVTLRCSPRSGDLSVYWYQQSLDQGLQFLIQYYNGEERAKGNILERFSAQQFPDLHSELNLSSLELGDSALYFCASSPGGNQPQHFGDGTRLSIL.

The J gene is TRBJ1-2, the V gene TRBV18; D is uncertain. CDR3 size: 14 residues. Germline CDR1 is KGHSH and CDR2 is LQKENI. V lost 6 bases, J lost 0 bases, and 11 bases lay in between. The chain's CDR3 is CASSQSTANYGYTF. CDR3 sequence (DNA): TGTGCCAGCTCGCAGAGTACAGCTAACTATGGCTACACCTTC.

The genes are TRBV2 and TRBJ1-4; D may be TRBD1 (5 bases). Germline loops: CDR1 SNHLY, CDR2 FYNNEI. Trimming stripped 6 bases from V and 4 bases from J, with 9 bases between. This CDR3 comprises 13 residues. Written as DNA, the CDR3 is TGTGCCAGCAGGGACACCATTAATGAAAAACTGTTTTTT. Translated: CASRDTINEKLFF.

In this sample, this clone turned up once. The chain is built from TRBV30 and TRBJ2-5, with 9 bases identical to TRBD2. J gave up 5 bases and V 0 bases, and 10 bases lay outside the gene matches. CDR3 size: 16 residues. CDR1 and CDR2 from the germline V gene are GTSNPN and SVGIG (reference sequence). CDR3 nucleotides: TGTGCCTGGAGTGTACGGGTCGTCGCGGGGGGGGAGACCCAGTACTTC. Amino acids: CAWSVRVVAGGETQYF.

The genes are TRBV18 and TRBJ1-1; 7 bases align to TRBD1. Germline V gene data show CDR1 as KGHSH and CDR2 as LQKENI. Unmatched junction bases numbered 5, after V lost 6 bases and J lost 4 bases. CDR3 length equals 13 residues. DNA of the CDR3: TGTGCCAGCTCTCTCACAGGGGCCACTGAAGCTTTCTTT. This encodes CASSLTGATEAFF.

The rearrangement links TRBV20-1 to TRBJ1-2; D uncertain. The CDR3 contains 16 residues. Germline CDR1 is DFQATT and CDR2 is SNEGSKA (reference sequence). The V and J ends lost 3 bases and 4 bases respectively, with 21 bases between them. The CDR3 loop reads CSASRLPATPGYGYTF. Written as DNA, the CDR3 is TGCAGTGCTAGTCGTCTGCCGGCAACACCTGGCTATGGCTACACCTTC.

The CDR3 here is CASSLGAGLAYEQYF. For the CDR3, the DNA is TGTGCCAGCAGCTTAGGCGCGGGGCTAGCCTACGAGCAGTACTTC. The chain carries TRBV5-4 and TRBJ2-7; a weak D match, TRBD2 (6 bases). V was clipped by 2 bases and J by 2 bases, with 14 bases between them. The CDR3 totals 15 residues. Germline V gene sequence: CDR1 SGHNT, CDR2 YYREEE (reference sequence).

The V and J genes are TRBV18 and TRBJ2-7, with D uncertain. CDR1 KGHSH and CDR2 LQKENI come from the germline V gene. CDR3 size: 12 residues. The V gene lost 6 bases and the J gene lost 5 bases, with 11 bases spanning the gap. CDR3 in DNA: TGTGCCAGCTCTCTCGACATGGACGAGCAGTACTTC. This sequence encodes CASSLDMDEQYF.

The CDR3 sequence: CASRLQGTGANVLTF. DNA for the CDR3: TGCGCCAGCAGGCTACAGGGGACTGGGGCCAACGTCCTGACTTTC. The V gene is TRBV5-1, the J gene TRBJ2-6, with TRBD1 matching 7 bases. Germline values: CDR1 SGHRS, CDR2 YFSETQ. The CDR3 spans 15 residues. J lost 2 bases, V lost 5 bases, and 4 bases had no gene match.